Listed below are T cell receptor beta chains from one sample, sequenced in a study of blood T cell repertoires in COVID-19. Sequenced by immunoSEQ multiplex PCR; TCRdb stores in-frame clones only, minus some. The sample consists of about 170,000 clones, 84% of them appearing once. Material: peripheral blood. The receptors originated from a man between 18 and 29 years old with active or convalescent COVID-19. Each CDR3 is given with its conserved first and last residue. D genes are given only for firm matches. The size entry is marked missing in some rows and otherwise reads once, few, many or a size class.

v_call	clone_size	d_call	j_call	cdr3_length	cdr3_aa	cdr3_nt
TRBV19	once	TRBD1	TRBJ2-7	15	CASSRGTGLMYEQYF	TGTGCCAGTAGTCGTGGGACAGGGCTTATGTACGAGCAGTACTTC
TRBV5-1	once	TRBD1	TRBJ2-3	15	CASSLTGAWTDTQYF	TGCGCCAGCAGCCTGACAGGGGCGTGGACAGATACGCAGTATTTT
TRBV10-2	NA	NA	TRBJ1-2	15	CASRLTGGFNYGYTF	TGCGCCAGCAGGTTGACAGGCGGGTTCAACTATGGCTACACCTTC
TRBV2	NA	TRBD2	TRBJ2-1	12	CASAREGVEQFF	TGTGCCAGCGCGCGGGAGGGCGTTGAGCAGTTCTTC
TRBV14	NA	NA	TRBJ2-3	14	CASSLQALGAVQYF	TGTGCCAGCAGCCTTCAAGCCCTGGGTGCGGTGCAGTATTTT
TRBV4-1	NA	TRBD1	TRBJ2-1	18	CASSQASYRDSSYNEQFF	TGCGCCAGCAGCCAAGCTAGTTACCGGGACAGCTCCTACAATGAGCAGTTCTTC
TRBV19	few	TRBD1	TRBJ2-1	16	CASSRDSSAGPDEQFF	TGTGCCAGTAGCCGGGACAGCTCTGCGGGTCCGGATGAGCAGTTCTTC
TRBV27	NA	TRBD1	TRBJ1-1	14	CASRKQGANTEAFF	TGTGCCAGCAGGAAACAGGGGGCGAACACTGAAGCTTTCTTT
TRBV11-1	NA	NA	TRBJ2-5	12	CASSWQRGTQYF	TGTGCCAGCAGCTGGCAAAGGGGGACCCAGTACTTC
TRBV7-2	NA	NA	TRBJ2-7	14	CASSLDHTTYEQYF	TGTGCCAGCAGCTTAGATCACACTACCTACGAGCAGTACTTC
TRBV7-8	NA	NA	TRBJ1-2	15	CASSPGWGLNYGYTF	TGTGCCAGCAGCCCCGGGTGGGGACTGAACTATGGCTACACCTTC
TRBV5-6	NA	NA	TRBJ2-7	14	CASTWGWDVYEQYF	TGTGCCAGCACCTGGGGCTGGGATGTCTACGAGCAGTACTTC
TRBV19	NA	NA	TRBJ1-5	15	CASSPMVTGAQPQHF	TGTGCCAGTAGCCCGATGGTGACAGGTGCACAGCCCCAGCATTTT
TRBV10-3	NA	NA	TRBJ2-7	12	CAISARGDEQYF	TGTGCCATCAGTGCTCGCGGGGACGAGCAGTACTTC
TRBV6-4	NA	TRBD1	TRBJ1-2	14	CASRKGTGDYGYTF	TGTGCCAGCAGAAAAGGGACAGGGGACTATGGCTACACCTTC
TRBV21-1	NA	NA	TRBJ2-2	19	CATSLGRDRGHANTGELFF	TGTGCCACCTCTCTTGGGCGGGACAGGGGGCATGCGAACACCGGGGAGCTGTTTTTT
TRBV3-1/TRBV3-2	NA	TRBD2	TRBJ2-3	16	CASSLALAGGRYTQYF	TGTGCCAGCAGCCTAGCTTTAGCGGGGGGCAGGTATACGCAGTATTTT
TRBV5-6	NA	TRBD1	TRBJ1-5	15	CASSFLQGGNQPQHF	TGTGCCAGCAGCTTTTTACAGGGGGGAAATCAGCCCCAGCATTTT
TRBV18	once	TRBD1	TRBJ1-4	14	CASRLDRGDEKLFF	TGTGCCAGCAGACTGGACAGGGGCGACGAAAAACTGTTTTTT
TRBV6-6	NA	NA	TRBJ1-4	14	CASSNKQGWEKLFF	TGTGCCAGCTCAAATAAACAGGGATGGGAAAAACTGTTTTTT
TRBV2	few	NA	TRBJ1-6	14	CASREDSFNSPLHF	TGTGCCAGCAGGGAGGACAGTTTTAATTCACCCCTCCACTTT
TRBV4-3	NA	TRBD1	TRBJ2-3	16	CASSQERDRGTDTQYF	TGCGCCAGCAGCCAAGAGAGGGACAGGGGCACAGATACGCAGTATTTT
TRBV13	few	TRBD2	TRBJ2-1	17	CASSLGRWTSGGNEQFF	TGTGCCAGCAGCTTAGGGCGATGGACTAGCGGGGGTAATGAGCAGTTCTTC
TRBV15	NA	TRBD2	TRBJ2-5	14	CATWGGTRIETQYF	TGTGCCACCTGGGGGGGGACGAGGATAGAGACCCAGTACTTC
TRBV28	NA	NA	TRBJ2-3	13	CALTREGTDTQYF	TGTGCCCTAACCAGGGAGGGCACAGATACGCAGTATTTT
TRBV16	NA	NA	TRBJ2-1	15	CASSQSRTAYNEQFF	TGTGCCAGCAGCCAATCGCGGACAGCCTACAATGAGCAGTTCTTC